Here is one T cell receptor beta chain with its context. What it recognizes is unknown. Its ends do not fully match the called genes, so a read error is possible. This record comes from a study of tumor-infiltrating lymphocytes in primary liver carcinoma. Study information: The study included patients who were men and women aged 30 to 69 years. Points from the study as a whole: Just around 7.5-24% of top clones spanned all five tumor regions.

Starting from approximately 500 ng of total RNA, TCR beta cDNA was produced with a primer in the constant region. Amplification in three nested multiplex PCR rounds with slightly modified ARM-PCR gave rise to TCR beta libraries. MiXCR, run by TCRdb on the multiplex PCR reads, gives a single entry per CDR3 protein. This table holds about 54,000 distinct CDR3 sequences, around 79% found once. Joint extraction of RNA and DNA used about 17-33 mg of bulk tissue that was unsorted. Five separate regions of each tumor underwent sampling. The sequence came from a middle-aged man with primary liver carcinoma and hepatitis B virus infection. Sample: liver tumor tissue from sampling region 2. The sample's subset: tumor region T2, inferior pole.

This CDR3 is CSVEPLISGTYNEQIF. The DNA of the CDR3 is TGCAGTGTTGAACCCCTGATTAGCGGGACCTACAATGAGCAGATCTTC. V is TRBV29-1 and J is TRBJ2-1; 8 bases are shared with TRBD2. The CDR3 consists of 16 residues. CDR1 is SQVTM, CDR2 ANQGSEA, per germline.